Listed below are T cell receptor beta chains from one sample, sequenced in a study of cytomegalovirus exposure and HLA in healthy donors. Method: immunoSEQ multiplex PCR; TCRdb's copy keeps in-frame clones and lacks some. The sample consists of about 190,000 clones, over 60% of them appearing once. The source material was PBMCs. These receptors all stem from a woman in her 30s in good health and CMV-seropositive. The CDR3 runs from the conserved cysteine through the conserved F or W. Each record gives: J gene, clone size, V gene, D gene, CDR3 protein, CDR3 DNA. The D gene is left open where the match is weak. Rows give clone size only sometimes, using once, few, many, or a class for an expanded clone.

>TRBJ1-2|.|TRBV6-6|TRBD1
CASMRDRGAGYTF
TGTGCCAGCATGCGGGACAGGGGAGCTGGCTACACCTTC
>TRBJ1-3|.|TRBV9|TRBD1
CASSVALIGTGGNTIYF
TGTGCCAGCAGCGTAGCTCTGATAGGGACAGGGGGAAACACCATATATTTT
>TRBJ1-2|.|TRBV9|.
CASSQGVNYGYTF
TGTGCCAGCAGCCAAGGGGTTAACTATGGCTACACCTTC
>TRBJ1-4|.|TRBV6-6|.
CASSLQTGTRNEKLFF
TGTGCCAGCAGTCTCCAAACAGGGACCCGAAATGAAAAACTGTTTTTT
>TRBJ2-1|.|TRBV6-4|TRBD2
CASSDSTSGGADEQFF
TGTGCCAGCAGTGACTCTACTAGCGGGGGGGCAGATGAGCAGTTCTTC
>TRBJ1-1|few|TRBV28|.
CASTTNGNTEAFF
TGTGCCAGCACGACTAACGGGAACACTGAAGCTTTCTTT
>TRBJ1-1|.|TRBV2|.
CASGRGIEAFF
TGTGCCAGCGGCAGGGGAATAGAAGCTTTCTTT
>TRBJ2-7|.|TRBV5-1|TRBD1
CASSSGWDSLPEQYF
TGCGCCAGCAGCTCGGGCTGGGACAGTCTTCCCGAGCAGTACTTC
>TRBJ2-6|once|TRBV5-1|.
CATKAGFSGANVLTF
TGCGCCACCAAAGCAGGGTTCTCAGGGGCCAACGTCCTGACTTTC
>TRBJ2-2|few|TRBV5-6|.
CASSLLVAEHTGELFF
TGTGCCAGCAGCTTGTTAGTAGCGGAGCACACCGGGGAGCTGTTTTTT
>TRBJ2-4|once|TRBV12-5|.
CASGLESGIPQYF
TGTGCTAGTGGTTTGGAGTCGGGTATCCCCCAGTACTTC
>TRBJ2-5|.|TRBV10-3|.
CAISESTLFQETQYF
TGTGCCATCAGTGAGTCAACGCTCTTCCAGGAGACCCAGTACTTC
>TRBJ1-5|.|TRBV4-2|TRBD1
CASSQLQGIGQHF
TGTGCCAGCAGCCAATTACAGGGGATAGGCCAGCATTTT
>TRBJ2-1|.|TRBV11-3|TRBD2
CASSPLAGWPGSYNEQFF
TGTGCCAGCAGCCCTCTAGCGGGTTGGCCCGGCTCCTACAATGAGCAGTTCTTC
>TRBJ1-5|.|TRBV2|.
CASSDQGVNQPQHF
TGTGCCAGCAGTGACCAGGGCGTCAATCAGCCCCAGCATTTT
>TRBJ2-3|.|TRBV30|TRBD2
CAWSRGGGALGVDTQYF
TGTGCCTGGAGTAGGGGCGGGGGGGCCCTGGGGGTAGATACGCAGTATTTT